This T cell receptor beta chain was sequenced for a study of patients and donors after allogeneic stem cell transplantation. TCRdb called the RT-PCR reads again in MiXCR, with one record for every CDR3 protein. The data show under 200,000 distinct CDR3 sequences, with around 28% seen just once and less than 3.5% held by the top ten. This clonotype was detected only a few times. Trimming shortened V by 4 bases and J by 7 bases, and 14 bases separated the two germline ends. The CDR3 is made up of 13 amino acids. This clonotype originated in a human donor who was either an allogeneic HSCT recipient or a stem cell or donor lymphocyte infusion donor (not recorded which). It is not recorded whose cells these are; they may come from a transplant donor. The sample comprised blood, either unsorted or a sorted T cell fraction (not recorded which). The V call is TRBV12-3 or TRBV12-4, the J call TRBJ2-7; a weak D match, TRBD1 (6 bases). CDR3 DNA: TGTGCCAGCAGTTGGTACACAGGGTTAGAGCAGTACTTC. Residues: CASSWYTGLEQYF.